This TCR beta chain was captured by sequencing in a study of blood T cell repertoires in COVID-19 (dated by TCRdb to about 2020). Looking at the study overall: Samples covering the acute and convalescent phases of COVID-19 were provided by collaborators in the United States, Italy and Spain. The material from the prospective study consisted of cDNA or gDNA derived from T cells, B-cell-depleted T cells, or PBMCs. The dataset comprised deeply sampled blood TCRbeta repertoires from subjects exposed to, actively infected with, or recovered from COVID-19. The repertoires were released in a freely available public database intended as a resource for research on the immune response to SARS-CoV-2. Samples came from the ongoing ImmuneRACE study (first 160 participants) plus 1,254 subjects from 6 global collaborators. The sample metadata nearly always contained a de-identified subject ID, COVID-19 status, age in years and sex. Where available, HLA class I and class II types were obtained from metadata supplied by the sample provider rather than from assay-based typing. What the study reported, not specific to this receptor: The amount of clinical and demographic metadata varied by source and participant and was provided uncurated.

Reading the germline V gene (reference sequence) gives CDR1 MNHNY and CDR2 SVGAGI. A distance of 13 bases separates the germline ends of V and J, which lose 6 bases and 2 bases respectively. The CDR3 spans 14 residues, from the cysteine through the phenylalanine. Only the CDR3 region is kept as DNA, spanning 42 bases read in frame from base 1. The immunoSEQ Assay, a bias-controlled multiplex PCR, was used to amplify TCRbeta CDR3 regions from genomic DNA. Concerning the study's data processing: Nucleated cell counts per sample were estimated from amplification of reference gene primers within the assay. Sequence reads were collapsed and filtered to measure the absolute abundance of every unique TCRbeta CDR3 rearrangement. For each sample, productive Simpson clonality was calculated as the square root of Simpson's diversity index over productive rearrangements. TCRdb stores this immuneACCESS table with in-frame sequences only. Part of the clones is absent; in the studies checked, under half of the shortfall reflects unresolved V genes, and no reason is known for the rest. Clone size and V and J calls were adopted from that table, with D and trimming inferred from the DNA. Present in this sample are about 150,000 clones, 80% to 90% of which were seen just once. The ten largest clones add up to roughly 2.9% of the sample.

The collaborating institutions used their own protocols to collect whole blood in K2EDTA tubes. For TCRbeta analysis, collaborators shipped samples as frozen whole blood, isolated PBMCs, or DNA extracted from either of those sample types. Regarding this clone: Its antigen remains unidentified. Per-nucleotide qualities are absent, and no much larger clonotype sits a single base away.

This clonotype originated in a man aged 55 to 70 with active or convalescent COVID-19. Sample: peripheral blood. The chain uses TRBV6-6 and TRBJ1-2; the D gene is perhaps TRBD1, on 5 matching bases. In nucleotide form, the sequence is TGTGCCAGCAGGACCACCTGGGGCAACTATGGCTACACCTTC. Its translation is CASRTTWGNYGYTF.